This T cell receptor beta chain was recovered during a study of blood T cell repertoires in COVID-19. Looking at the study overall: Acute and convalescent COVID-19 samples came from the United States, Italy and Spain.

The Seattle site enrolled patients during active infection and followed them longitudinally. As handled by the study authors: Reference gene primer amplification in the assay estimated nucleated cell counts. Clones were sequenced by immunoSEQ multiplex PCR, and TCRdb holds only the in-frame ones, with some missing. V, J and clone size reflect that table, while D and trimming were determined from the DNA. This table has 300,000 to 400,000 clones, about nine tenths appearing once. On this clone itself: Distinct nucleotide sequences in the sample also encode this CDR3.

The TCR originated in a woman in her thirties with COVID-19, enrolled during active disease. The specimen was peripheral blood.

CDR3 in DNA: TGTGCCAGCAGCGTAGATCCGGGGTCCTACAATGAGCAGTTCTTC. This codes for CASSVDPGSYNEQFF. The chain carries TRBV9 and TRBJ2-1, with a possible D match to TRBD2 (5 bases). Trimming left V 0 bases short and J 1 base short, with 8 bases between. Germline V gives CDR1 SGDLS, CDR2 YYNGEE. This CDR3 comprises 15 residues.